These T cell receptor beta chains were read from a single sample in a study of T cells in Graves' hyperthyroidism and ophthalmopathy. MiXCR was run by TCRdb on the multiplex PCR reads, yielding one entry per CDR3 protein. The sample holds hundreds of thousands of distinct CDR3 sequences, roughly 45% seen once. The material sequenced was peripheral blood or thyroid tissue (not recorded which). These receptors all stem from an adult man with Graves' disease, either hyperthyroidism or ophthalmopathy (not recorded which). Each CDR3 is given with its conserved first and last residue. A D gene is named only where the DNA matches it firmly. Clone sizes are given selectively: once, few, many, or a class where the clone is expanded.

j_call: TRBJ2-6; clone_size: NA; d_call: NA; v_call: TRBV7-2; cdr3_aa: CASSVSGTNVLTF; cdr3_nt: TGTGCCAGCAGCGTCTCAGGGACCAACGTCCTGACTTTC
j_call: TRBJ1-2; clone_size: NA; d_call: TRBD1; v_call: TRBV2; cdr3_aa: CASSEAFFRTGALYTF; cdr3_nt: TGTGCCAGCAGTGAAGCGTTTTTTAGGACAGGGGCCCTCTACACCTTC
j_call: TRBJ1-2; clone_size: many; d_call: NA; v_call: TRBV25-1; cdr3_aa: CASSRDHYGYTF; cdr3_nt: TGTGCCAGCTCTAGGGATCACTATGGCTACACCTTC
j_call: TRBJ1-4; clone_size: many; d_call: NA; v_call: TRBV29-1; cdr3_aa: CSVEVQNNEKLFF; cdr3_nt: TGCAGCGTTGAAGTACAGAATAATGAAAAACTGTTTTTT
j_call: TRBJ1-5; clone_size: NA; d_call: NA; v_call: TRBV5-1; cdr3_aa: CASSLGYGQPQHF; cdr3_nt: TGCGCCAGCAGCTTGGGGTACGGTCAGCCCCAGCATTTT
j_call: TRBJ2-5; clone_size: NA; d_call: NA; v_call: TRBV29-1; cdr3_aa: CSLVERGETQYF; cdr3_nt: TGCAGCTTAGTTGAGCGAGGGGAGACCCAGTACTTC
j_call: TRBJ1-1; clone_size: NA; d_call: TRBD1; v_call: TRBV10-3; cdr3_aa: CAITRDRESKAFF; cdr3_nt: TGTGCCATCACCCGGGACAGGGAAAGCAAAGCTTTCTTT
j_call: TRBJ1-2; clone_size: few; d_call: TRBD1; v_call: TRBV7-2; cdr3_aa: CASSHTDKQGTYGYTF; cdr3_nt: TGTGCCAGCAGCCACACGGACAAACAGGGGACCTATGGCTACACCTTC
j_call: TRBJ2-7; clone_size: many; d_call: TRBD1; v_call: TRBV15; cdr3_aa: CATSRDRNYEQYF; cdr3_nt: TGTGCCACCAGCAGGGACAGGAACTACGAGCAGTACTTC
j_call: TRBJ1-3; clone_size: few; d_call: NA; v_call: TRBV13; cdr3_aa: CASSLGGLESGNTIYF; cdr3_nt: TGTGCCAGCAGCTTAGGAGGGTTGGAGTCTGGAAACACCATATATTTT
j_call: TRBJ1-4; clone_size: NA; d_call: NA; v_call: TRBV6-5; cdr3_aa: CASSPQNRATNEKLFF; cdr3_nt: TGTGCCAGCAGTCCTCAGAACCGGGCAACTAATGAAAAACTGTTTTTT
j_call: TRBJ1-6; clone_size: NA; d_call: TRBD1; v_call: TRBV5-1; cdr3_aa: CASSKGQGNPPLHF; cdr3_nt: TGCGCCAGCAGCAAGGGACAGGGAAATCCACCCCTCCACTTT
j_call: TRBJ1-5; clone_size: NA; d_call: NA; v_call: TRBV7-8; cdr3_aa: CASSLTGPVPGWSPNQPQHF; cdr3_nt: TGTGCCAGCAGCTTAACCGGGCCCGTACCCGGGTGGAGCCCAAATCAGCCCCAGCATTTT
j_call: TRBJ1-1; clone_size: many; d_call: TRBD1; v_call: TRBV29-1; cdr3_aa: CSVEEGQGVTEAFF; cdr3_nt: TGCAGCGTTGAGGAGGGACAGGGTGTCACTGAAGCTTTCTTT
j_call: TRBJ2-7; clone_size: NA; d_call: TRBD1; v_call: TRBV7-9; cdr3_aa: CASSLAGTGDSYEQYF; cdr3_nt: TGTGCCAGCAGCTTGGCCGGGACAGGGGACTCCTACGAGCAGTACTTC
j_call: TRBJ1-4; clone_size: many; d_call: NA; v_call: TRBV29-1; cdr3_aa: CSARLGSGEKLFF; cdr3_nt: TGCAGCGCCCGCCTGGGATCGGGTGAAAAACTGTTTTTT
j_call: TRBJ1-6; clone_size: NA; d_call: NA; v_call: TRBV7-9; cdr3_aa: CASSLSLHF; cdr3_nt: TGTGCCAGCAGTTTATCCCTCCACTTT
j_call: TRBJ1-1; clone_size: many; d_call: NA; v_call: TRBV7-2; cdr3_aa: CASSLAASWNTEAFF; cdr3_nt: TGTGCCAGCAGCTTAGCGGCCAGTTGGAACACTGAAGCTTTCTTT
j_call: TRBJ2-7; clone_size: NA; d_call: TRBD2; v_call: TRBV29-1; cdr3_aa: CSVQAGEADEQYF; cdr3_nt: TGCAGCGTTCAAGCGGGAGAGGCGGACGAGCAGTACTTC
j_call: TRBJ2-7; clone_size: few; d_call: NA; v_call: TRBV6-5; cdr3_aa: CASSQWTGPYEQYF; cdr3_nt: TGTGCCAGCAGTCAATGGACGGGTCCCTACGAGCAGTACTTC
j_call: TRBJ1-2; clone_size: NA; d_call: NA; v_call: TRBV20-1; cdr3_aa: CSVHNPQGPVYGYTF; cdr3_nt: TGCAGTGTTCACAACCCACAGGGCCCCGTCTATGGCTACACCTTC
j_call: TRBJ1-1; clone_size: many; d_call: TRBD1; v_call: TRBV24-1; cdr3_aa: CATSQGQGLNAFF; cdr3_nt: TGTGCCACCAGTCAGGGACAGGGACTGAACGCTTTCTTT
j_call: TRBJ1-6; clone_size: few; d_call: TRBD1; v_call: TRBV5-1; cdr3_aa: CASRHSPGQGDNSPLHF; cdr3_nt: TGCGCCAGCAGGCACTCTCCGGGACAGGGAGATAATTCACCCCTCCACTTT
j_call: TRBJ1-6; clone_size: NA; d_call: TRBD1; v_call: TRBV7-8; cdr3_aa: CASSFDRDQPLHF; cdr3_nt: TGTGCCAGCAGCTTCGACAGGGATCAGCCCCTCCACTTT
j_call: TRBJ1-2; clone_size: many; d_call: NA; v_call: TRBV15; cdr3_aa: CATSRPGWGSGYTF; cdr3_nt: TGTGCCACCAGCAGGCCGGGTTGGGGGTCTGGCTACACCTTC
j_call: TRBJ1-4; clone_size: many; d_call: NA; v_call: TRBV15; cdr3_aa: CATSTSGGTNEKLFF; cdr3_nt: TGTGCCACCAGCACCAGCGGGGGGACTAATGAAAAACTGTTTTTT
j_call: TRBJ1-6; clone_size: NA; d_call: NA; v_call: TRBV15; cdr3_aa: CATSRGSGVPLHF; cdr3_nt: TGTGCCACCAGCAGGGGGTCGGGGGTACCCCTCCACTTT
j_call: TRBJ2-5; clone_size: once; d_call: TRBD2; v_call: TRBV2; cdr3_aa: CASGAGGPETQYF; cdr3_nt: TGTGCCAGCGGAGCGGGGGGGCCAGAGACCCAGTACTTC
j_call: TRBJ2-7; clone_size: NA; d_call: NA; v_call: TRBV7-4; cdr3_aa: CASSQLSGPYEQYF; cdr3_nt: TGTGCCAGCAGCCAACTTAGCGGACCCTACGAGCAGTACTTC
j_call: TRBJ1-1; clone_size: few; d_call: TRBD1; v_call: TRBV19; cdr3_aa: CASTDFPGGGTEAFF; cdr3_nt: TGTGCCAGTACAGATTTTCCAGGGGGAGGCACTGAAGCTTTCTTT
j_call: TRBJ1-1; clone_size: NA; d_call: NA; v_call: TRBV5-6; cdr3_aa: CASSRDSPRAEAFF; cdr3_nt: TGTGCCAGCAGCCGGGACTCTCCAAGGGCTGAAGCTTTCTTT
j_call: TRBJ2-7; clone_size: NA; d_call: NA; v_call: TRBV7-9; cdr3_aa: CASSPTMTALYEQHF; cdr3_nt: TGTGCCAGCAGTCCTACCATGACTGCGCTCTACGAGCAGCACTTC
j_call: TRBJ1-5; clone_size: NA; d_call: NA; v_call: TRBV7-2; cdr3_aa: CASSPVKVRDQPQHF; cdr3_nt: TGTGCCAGCAGCCCGGTAAAGGTACGAGATCAGCCCCAGCATTTT
j_call: TRBJ2-5; clone_size: once; d_call: NA; v_call: TRBV7-6; cdr3_aa: CASSLISGRQETQYF; cdr3_nt: TGTGCCAGCAGCTTAATTAGCGGACGGCAAGAGACCCAGTACTTC
j_call: TRBJ2-7; clone_size: NA; d_call: NA; v_call: TRBV5-1; cdr3_aa: CASTPRREPRFREQYF; cdr3_nt: TGCGCCAGCACCCCTCGCCGGGAGCCTCGATTTCGGGAGCAGTACTTC
j_call: TRBJ2-5; clone_size: NA; d_call: NA; v_call: TRBV11-2; cdr3_aa: CASSYDRIQETQYF; cdr3_nt: TGTGCCAGCAGCTACGACAGGATCCAAGAGACCCAGTACTTC
j_call: TRBJ1-2; clone_size: NA; d_call: TRBD1; v_call: TRBV2; cdr3_aa: CASSPSGTGGSYTF; cdr3_nt: TGTGCCAGCAGCCCGAGCGGGACAGGGGGTAGCTACACCTTC
j_call: TRBJ2-3; clone_size: NA; d_call: TRBD2; v_call: TRBV19; cdr3_aa: CASATSGGGNTQYF; cdr3_nt: TGTGCCAGTGCCACTAGCGGGGGTGGAAATACGCAGTATTTT
j_call: TRBJ2-7; clone_size: many; d_call: TRBD1; v_call: TRBV2; cdr3_aa: CASEAGGTGSYEQYF; cdr3_nt: TGTGCCAGCGAAGCCGGTGGGACAGGGAGCTACGAGCAGTACTTC
j_call: TRBJ1-5; clone_size: many; d_call: TRBD1; v_call: TRBV2; cdr3_aa: CASSADAGTGGNQPQHF; cdr3_nt: TGTGCCAGCAGTGCGGACGCGGGGACAGGGGGCAATCAGCCCCAGCATTTT
j_call: TRBJ2-7; clone_size: NA; d_call: TRBD1; v_call: TRBV7-6; cdr3_aa: CASSATRDRSTYEQYF; cdr3_nt: TGTGCCAGCAGTGCTACTCGGGACAGGAGCACCTACGAGCAGTACTTC
j_call: TRBJ1-2; clone_size: NA; d_call: NA; v_call: TRBV24-1; cdr3_aa: CATSDAGTLGYGYTF; cdr3_nt: TGTGCCACCAGTGATGCCGGGACGTTAGGCTATGGCTACACCTTC
j_call: TRBJ1-3; clone_size: NA; d_call: NA; v_call: TRBV5-1; cdr3_aa: CASSPWDGSGNTIYF; cdr3_nt: TGCGCCAGCAGCCCATGGGACGGCTCTGGAAACACCATATATTTT
j_call: TRBJ2-7; clone_size: NA; d_call: NA; v_call: TRBV20-1; cdr3_aa: CSAPQGPYEQYF; cdr3_nt: TGCAGTGCTCCCCAGGGACCCTACGAGCAGTACTTC
j_call: TRBJ1-1; clone_size: many; d_call: NA; v_call: TRBV7-2; cdr3_aa: CASGILRNTEAFF; cdr3_nt: TGTGCCAGCGGGATTCTTAGGAACACTGAAGCTTTCTTT
j_call: TRBJ1-6; clone_size: NA; d_call: TRBD1; v_call: TRBV20-1; cdr3_aa: CSARDRAYNSPLHF; cdr3_nt: TGCAGTGCACGAGACAGGGCCTATAATTCACCCCTCCACTTT
j_call: TRBJ1-1; clone_size: many; d_call: NA; v_call: TRBV25-1; cdr3_aa: CASRDDGTRPNVFF; cdr3_nt: TGTGCCAGCAGAGATGACGGGACAAGGCCGAACGTTTTCTTT
j_call: TRBJ1-3; clone_size: many; d_call: NA; v_call: TRBV20-1; cdr3_aa: CSARAMGGMANTIYF; cdr3_nt: TGCAGTGCTAGGGCCATGGGGGGGATGGCAAACACCATATATTTT
j_call: TRBJ2-7; clone_size: many; d_call: TRBD1; v_call: TRBV10-3; cdr3_aa: CAISESGTGSSYEQYF; cdr3_nt: TGTGCCATCAGTGAGTCAGGGACAGGGAGCTCCTACGAGCAGTACTTC
j_call: TRBJ1-2; clone_size: NA; d_call: NA; v_call: TRBV7-9; cdr3_aa: CASSRGQYDGYTF; cdr3_nt: TGTGCCAGCAGCCGCGGACAGTATGACGGCTACACCTTC
j_call: TRBJ2-2; clone_size: few; d_call: TRBD2; v_call: TRBV14; cdr3_aa: CASSRWTSGGPTGELFF; cdr3_nt: TGTGCCAGCAGCCGGTGGACTAGCGGGGGACCCACCGGGGAGCTGTTTTTT
j_call: TRBJ2-7; clone_size: NA; d_call: NA; v_call: TRBV29-1; cdr3_aa: CSTQANEQYF; cdr3_nt: TGCAGCACCCAAGCGAATGAGCAGTACTTC
j_call: TRBJ1-5; clone_size: NA; d_call: NA; v_call: TRBV11-2; cdr3_aa: CASSFSAALNQPQHF; cdr3_nt: TGTGCCAGCAGCTTTTCGGCAGCGCTCAATCAGCCCCAGCATTTT
j_call: TRBJ1-4; clone_size: NA; d_call: NA; v_call: TRBV29-1; cdr3_aa: CSVLDTGPNEKLFF; cdr3_nt: TGCAGCGTTCTTGATACAGGGCCTAATGAAAAACTGTTTTTT
j_call: TRBJ1-1; clone_size: NA; d_call: NA; v_call: TRBV20-1; cdr3_aa: CSARDIRPSQGMNTEAFF; cdr3_nt: TGCAGTGCTAGAGATATTAGGCCCAGTCAGGGGATGAACACTGAAGCTTTCTTT